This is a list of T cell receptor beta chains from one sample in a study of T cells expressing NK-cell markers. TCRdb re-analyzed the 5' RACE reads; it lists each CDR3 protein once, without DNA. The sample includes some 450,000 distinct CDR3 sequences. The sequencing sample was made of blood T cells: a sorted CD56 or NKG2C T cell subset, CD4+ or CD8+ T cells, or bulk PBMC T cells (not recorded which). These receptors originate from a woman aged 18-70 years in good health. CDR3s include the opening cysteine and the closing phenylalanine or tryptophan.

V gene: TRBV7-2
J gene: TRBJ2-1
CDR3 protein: CASSLLAGGAENEQFF

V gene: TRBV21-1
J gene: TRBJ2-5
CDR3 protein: CASSKVDQQETQYF

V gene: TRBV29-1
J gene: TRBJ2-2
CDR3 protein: CSVGGLGELFF

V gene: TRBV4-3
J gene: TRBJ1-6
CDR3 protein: CASSQDIGRQGTFPLHF

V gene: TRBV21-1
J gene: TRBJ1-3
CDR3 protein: CASSKQGQLSSGNTIYF

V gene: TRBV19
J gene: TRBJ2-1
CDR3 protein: CASSSGTSGRGQFF

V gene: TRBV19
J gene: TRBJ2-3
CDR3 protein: CASSMYDRDLTDTQYF

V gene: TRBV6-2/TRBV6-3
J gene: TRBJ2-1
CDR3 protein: CASSYTGTLNEQFF

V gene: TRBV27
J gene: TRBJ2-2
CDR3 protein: CASSTTTLSNTGELFF

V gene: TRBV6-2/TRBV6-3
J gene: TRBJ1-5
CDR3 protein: CASGLNSNQPQHF

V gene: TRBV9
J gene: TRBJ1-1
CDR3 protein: CASSRSGNEAFF

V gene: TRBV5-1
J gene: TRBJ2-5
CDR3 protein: CASSQTGAPLFQETQYF

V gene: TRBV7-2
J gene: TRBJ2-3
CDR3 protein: CASSVGRSTDTQYF

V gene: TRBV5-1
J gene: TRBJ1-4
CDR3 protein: CASSPLPSGQKVEKLFF

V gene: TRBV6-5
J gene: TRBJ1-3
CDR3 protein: CASSYSDTGNTIYF

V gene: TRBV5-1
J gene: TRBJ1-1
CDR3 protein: CASTRAGGTEAFF

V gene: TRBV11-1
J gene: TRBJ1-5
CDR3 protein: CASSSGRNNQPQHF

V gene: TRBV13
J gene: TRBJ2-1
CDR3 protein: CASSPESSGSYNEQFF

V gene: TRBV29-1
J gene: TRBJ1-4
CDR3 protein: CSVASLGGEKLFF

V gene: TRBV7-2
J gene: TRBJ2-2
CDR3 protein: CASSVSSGTGHVGELFF

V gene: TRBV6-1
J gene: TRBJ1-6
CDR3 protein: CASSARDRGPFRPLHF

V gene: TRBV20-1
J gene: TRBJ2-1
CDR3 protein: CSARGGGRRYNEQFF

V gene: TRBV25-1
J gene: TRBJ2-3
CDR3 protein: CATTGTPGAITDTQYF

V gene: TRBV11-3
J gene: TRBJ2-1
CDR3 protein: CASSLQGTYNEQFF

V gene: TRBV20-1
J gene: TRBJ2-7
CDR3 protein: CSARDLGDREQYF

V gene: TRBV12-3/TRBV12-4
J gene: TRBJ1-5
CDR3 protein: CASSFGDRQPQHF

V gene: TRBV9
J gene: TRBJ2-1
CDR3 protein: CASSVGTSQFF

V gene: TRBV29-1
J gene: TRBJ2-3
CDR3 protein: CSVDLPERLAGSSSTDTQYF

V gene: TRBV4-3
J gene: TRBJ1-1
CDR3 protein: CASSPSSGGLTEAFF

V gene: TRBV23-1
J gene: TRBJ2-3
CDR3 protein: CASSQSGQGAGDTQYF

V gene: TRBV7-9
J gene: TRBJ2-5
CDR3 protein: CASSLPGTVATQYF

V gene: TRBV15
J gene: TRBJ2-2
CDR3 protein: CATSGDRGLFF

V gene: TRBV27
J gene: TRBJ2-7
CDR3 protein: CATSASLYEQYF

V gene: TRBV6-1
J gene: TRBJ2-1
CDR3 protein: CASGRGWTNYNEQFF

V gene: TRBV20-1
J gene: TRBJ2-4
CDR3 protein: CSVLAGSENIQYF

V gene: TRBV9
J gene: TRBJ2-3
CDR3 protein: CASSGISADTQYF

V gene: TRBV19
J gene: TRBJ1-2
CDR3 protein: CASANRGRGLNYGYTF

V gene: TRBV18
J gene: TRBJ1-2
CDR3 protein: CASSPRTGENYGYTF

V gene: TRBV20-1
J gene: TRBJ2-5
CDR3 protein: CSARDLQSAKETQYF

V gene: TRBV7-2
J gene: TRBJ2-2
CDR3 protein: CASSFVGLGELFF

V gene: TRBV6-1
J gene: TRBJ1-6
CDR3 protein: CASTPGALNSPLHF

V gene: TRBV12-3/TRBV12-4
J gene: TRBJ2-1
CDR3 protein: CASSPLGTGDDEQFF

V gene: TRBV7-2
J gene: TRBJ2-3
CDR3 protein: CASSLGTGGGTDTQYF

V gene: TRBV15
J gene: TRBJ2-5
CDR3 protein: CATSRDYKETQYF

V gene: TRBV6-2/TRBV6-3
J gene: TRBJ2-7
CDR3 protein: CASSLQGGHYEQYF

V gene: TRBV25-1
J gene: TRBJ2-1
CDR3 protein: CASSGQGFEQFF